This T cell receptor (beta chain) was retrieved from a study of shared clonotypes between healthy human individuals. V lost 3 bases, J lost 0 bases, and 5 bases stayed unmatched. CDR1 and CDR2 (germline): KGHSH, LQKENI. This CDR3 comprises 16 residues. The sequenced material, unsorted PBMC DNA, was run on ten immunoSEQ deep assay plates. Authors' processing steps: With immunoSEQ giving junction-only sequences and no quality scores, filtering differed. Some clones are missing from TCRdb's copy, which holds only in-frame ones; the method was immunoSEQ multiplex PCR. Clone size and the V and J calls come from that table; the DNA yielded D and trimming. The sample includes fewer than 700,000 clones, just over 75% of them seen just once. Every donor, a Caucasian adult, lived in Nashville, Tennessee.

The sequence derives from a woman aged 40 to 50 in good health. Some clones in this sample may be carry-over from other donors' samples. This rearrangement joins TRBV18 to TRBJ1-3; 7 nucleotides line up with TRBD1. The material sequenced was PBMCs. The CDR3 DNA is TGTGCCAGCTCACCGGGACAGAGAGTCTCTGGAAACACCATATATTTT. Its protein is CASSPGQRVSGNTIYF.